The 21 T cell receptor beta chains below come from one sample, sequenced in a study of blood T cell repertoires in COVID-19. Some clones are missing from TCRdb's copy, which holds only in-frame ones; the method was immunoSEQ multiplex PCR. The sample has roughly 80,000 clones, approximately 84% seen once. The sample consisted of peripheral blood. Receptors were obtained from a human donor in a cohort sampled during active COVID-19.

The CDR3: CASSLRGLAGARPYEQYF. The CDR3 bases are TGTGCCAGCAGCTTGAGGGGACTAGCGGGGGCGAGGCCCTACGAGCAGTACTTC. V gene TRBV5-7 combines with J gene TRBJ2-7; 14 nucleotides line up with TRBD2. TRBV5-7 is marked as an open reading frame, function uncertain. Losses at the gene ends were 1 base for V and 2 bases for J; bases not matched to a gene: 8. The CDR3 runs 18 residues.

CDR3 amino acids: CASSLPTWTSGGAYEQYF. The CDR3 region has the DNA TGCGCCAGCAGCTTACCTACCTGGACTAGCGGGGGGGCCTACGAGCAGTACTTC. The J gene is TRBJ2-7, the V gene TRBV5-1; 15 bases agree with TRBD2. CDR3 size: 18 residues. Germline lookup yields CDR1 SGHRS and CDR2 YFSETQ. V trimming: 2 bases; J trimming: 2 bases; junction bases outside the gene matches: 8. The whole variable domain, filled in from reference TRBV5-1 and TRBJ2-7, reads KAGVTQTPRYLIKTRGQQVTLSCSPISGHRSVSWYQQTPGQGLQFLFEYFSETQRNKGNFPGRFSGRQFSNSRSEMNVSTLELGDSALYLCASSLPTWTSGGAYEQYFGPGTRLTVT.

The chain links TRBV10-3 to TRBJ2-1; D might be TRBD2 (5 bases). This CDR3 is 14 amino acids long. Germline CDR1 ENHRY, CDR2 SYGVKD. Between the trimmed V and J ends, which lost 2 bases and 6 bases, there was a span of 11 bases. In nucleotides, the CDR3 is TGTGCCATCAGTGAGGGGATAGGGAGCAATGAGCAGTTCTTC. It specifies CAISEGIGSNEQFF.

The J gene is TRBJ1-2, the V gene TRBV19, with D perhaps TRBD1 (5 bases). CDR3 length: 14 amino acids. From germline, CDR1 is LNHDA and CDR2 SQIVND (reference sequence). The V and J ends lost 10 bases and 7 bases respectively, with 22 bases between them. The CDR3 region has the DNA TGTGCCACCAGTGGACGCGGGGCTGTTCTTGGCTACACCTTC. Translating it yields CATSGRGAVLGYTF. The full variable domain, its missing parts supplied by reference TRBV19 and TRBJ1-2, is DGGITQSPKYLFRKEGQNVTLSCEQNLNHDAMYWYRQDPGQGLRLIYYSQIVNDFQKGDIAEGYSVSREKKESFPLTVTSAQKNPTAFYLCATSGRGAVLGYTFGSGTRLTVV.

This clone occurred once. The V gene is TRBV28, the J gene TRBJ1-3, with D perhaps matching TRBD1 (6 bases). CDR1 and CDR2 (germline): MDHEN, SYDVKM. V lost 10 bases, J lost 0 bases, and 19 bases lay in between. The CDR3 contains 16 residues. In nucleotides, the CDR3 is TGTGCCATTAGGGGGGGAGCAGCCCTCTCTGGAAACACCATATATTTT. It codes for CAIRGGAALSGNTIYF.

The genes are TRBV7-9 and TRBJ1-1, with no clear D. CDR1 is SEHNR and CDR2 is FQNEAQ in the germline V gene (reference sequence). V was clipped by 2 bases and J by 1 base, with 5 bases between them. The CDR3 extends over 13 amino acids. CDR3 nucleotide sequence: TGTGCCAGCAGCTTATCCCAGAACACTGAAGCTTTCTTT. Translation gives CASSLSQNTEAFF.

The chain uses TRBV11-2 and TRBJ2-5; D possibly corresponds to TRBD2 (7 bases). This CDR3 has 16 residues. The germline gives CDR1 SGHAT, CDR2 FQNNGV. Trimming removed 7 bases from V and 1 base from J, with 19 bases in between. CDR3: CASTRGAGTSQETQYF. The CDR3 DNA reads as TGTGCCAGCACTCGGGGGGCGGGGACCTCCCAAGAGACCCAGTACTTC.

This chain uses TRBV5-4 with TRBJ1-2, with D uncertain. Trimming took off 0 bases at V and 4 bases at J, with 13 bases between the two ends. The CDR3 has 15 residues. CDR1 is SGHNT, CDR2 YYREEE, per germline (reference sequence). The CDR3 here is CASSLALGSTYGYTF. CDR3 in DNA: TGTGCCAGCAGCTTGGCCCTAGGCTCCACCTATGGCTACACCTTC.

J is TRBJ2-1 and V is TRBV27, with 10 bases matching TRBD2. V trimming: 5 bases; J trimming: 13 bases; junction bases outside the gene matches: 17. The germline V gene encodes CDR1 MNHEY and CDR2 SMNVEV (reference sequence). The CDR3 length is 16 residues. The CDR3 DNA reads TGTGCCAGCAGTCCATCCGGAGCGGGGGGGTTAATGTTTCAGTTCTTC. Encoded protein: CASSPSGAGGLMFQFF.

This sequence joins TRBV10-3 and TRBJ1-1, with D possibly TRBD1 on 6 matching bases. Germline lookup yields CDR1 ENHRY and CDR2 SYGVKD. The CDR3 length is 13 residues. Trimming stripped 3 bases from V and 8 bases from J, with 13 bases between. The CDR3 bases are TGTGCCATCAGTGACAGGGGTGGAAGAGAAGCTTTCTTT. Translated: CAISDRGGREAFF.

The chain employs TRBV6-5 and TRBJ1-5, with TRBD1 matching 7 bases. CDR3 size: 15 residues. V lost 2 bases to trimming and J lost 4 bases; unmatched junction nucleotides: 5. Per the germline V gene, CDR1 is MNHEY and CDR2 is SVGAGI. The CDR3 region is CASSYNRGTNQPQHF. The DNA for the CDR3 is TGTGCCAGCAGTTACAACAGGGGCACAAATCAGCCCCAGCATTTT.

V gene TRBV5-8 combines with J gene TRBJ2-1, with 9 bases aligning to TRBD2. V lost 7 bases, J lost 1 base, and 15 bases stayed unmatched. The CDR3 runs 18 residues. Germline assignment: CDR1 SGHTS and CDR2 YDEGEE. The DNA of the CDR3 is TGTGCCAGCCCTACACGATTAGCGGGGGAGAGATCCTACAATGAGCAGTTCTTC. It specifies CASPTRLAGERSYNEQFF.

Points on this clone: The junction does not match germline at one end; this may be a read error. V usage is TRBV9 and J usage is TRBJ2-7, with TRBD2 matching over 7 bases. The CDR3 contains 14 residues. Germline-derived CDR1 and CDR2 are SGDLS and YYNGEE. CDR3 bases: TGTGCCAGCAGCGGAATGGAGCGGGGTCAGTTTCTGTCCTTC. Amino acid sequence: CASSGMERGQFLSF.

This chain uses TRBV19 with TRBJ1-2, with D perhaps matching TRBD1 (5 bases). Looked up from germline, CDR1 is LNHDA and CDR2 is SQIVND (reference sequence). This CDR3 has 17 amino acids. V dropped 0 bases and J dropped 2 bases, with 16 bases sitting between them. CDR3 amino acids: CASSIDRRGSINYGYTF. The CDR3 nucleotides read TGTGCCAGTAGTATAGATCGCCGGGGGAGTATCAACTATGGCTACACCTTC.

This chain's CDR3 is CASSLTGGGSSYNEQFF. The CDR3, as DNA: TGTGCCAGCAGCCTCACCGGGGGTGGGAGCTCCTACAATGAGCAGTTCTTC. The chain has TRBV5-4 and TRBJ2-1; possibly TRBD2 for D (6 bases). The CDR3 sequence is 17 residues long. Germline loops: CDR1 SGHNT, CDR2 YYREEE (reference sequence). Trimming shortened V by 4 bases and J by 0 bases, and 17 bases separated the two germline ends.

CDR3 in amino acids: CASRPQGWETQYF. The DNA of the CDR3 is TGTGCCAGCCGACCACAGGGGTGGGAGACCCAGTACTTC. V gene TRBV2 combines with J gene TRBJ2-5; TRBD1 matches 7 bases. V was pared by 8 bases and J by 5 bases, with 8 bases of the junction left unmatched. The CDR3 has 13 residues. The germline CDR1 and CDR2 sequences are SNHLY and FYNNEI.

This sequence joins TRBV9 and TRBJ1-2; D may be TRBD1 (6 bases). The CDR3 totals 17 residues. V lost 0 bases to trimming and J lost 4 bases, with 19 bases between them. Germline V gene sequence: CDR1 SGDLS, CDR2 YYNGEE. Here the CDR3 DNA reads TGTGCCAGCAGCGTAGCGAGGGGGAAGGTCCCTCCCTATGGCTACACCTTC. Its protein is CASSVARGKVPPYGYTF.

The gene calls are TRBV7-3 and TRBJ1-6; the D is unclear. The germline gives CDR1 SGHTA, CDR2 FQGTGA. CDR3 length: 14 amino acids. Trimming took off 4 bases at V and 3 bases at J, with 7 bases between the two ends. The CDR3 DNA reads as TGTGCCAGCAGCTCGGGGATCTATAATTCACCCCTCCACTTT. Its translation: CASSSGIYNSPLHF.

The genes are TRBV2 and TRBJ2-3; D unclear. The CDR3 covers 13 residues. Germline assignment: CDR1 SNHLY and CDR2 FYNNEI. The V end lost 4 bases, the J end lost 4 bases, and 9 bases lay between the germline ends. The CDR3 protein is CASSVWSPDTQYF. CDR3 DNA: TGTGCCAGCAGTGTATGGAGCCCAGATACGCAGTATTTT.

CDR3 nucleotides: TGTGCCAGCAGCCAAAGCGGGGTACAAGAGACCCAGTACTTC. Amino acid sequence: CASSQSGVQETQYF. The V gene is TRBV3-1 (or the pseudogene TRBV3-2), the J gene TRBJ2-5; 7 nucleotides align to TRBD2. Germline CDR1 is LGHDT and CDR2 is YNNKEL (reference sequence). The CDR3 covers 14 residues. The V gene end was trimmed by 2 bases and the J gene end by 2 bases; junction bases not matched to a gene: 2.

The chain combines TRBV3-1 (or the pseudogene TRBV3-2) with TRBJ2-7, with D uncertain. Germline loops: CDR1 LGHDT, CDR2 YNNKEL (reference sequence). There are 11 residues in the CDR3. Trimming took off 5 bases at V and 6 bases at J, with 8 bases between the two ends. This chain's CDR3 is CASSSDFEQYF. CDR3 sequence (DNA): TGTGCCAGCAGCTCAGATTTCGAGCAGTACTTC.